A selection of T cell receptor beta chains follows, all from one sample in a study of T cells after posttransplantation cyclophosphamide. Libraries were prepared by immunoSEQ multiplex PCR; TCRdb keeps only in-frame clonotypes and omits some of them. There are around 10,000 clones in the sample, none observed a single time. This sample comprised PBMCs, obtained after allogeneic stem cell transplant with posttransplant cyclophosphamide. Source of these receptors: a female patient in her 40s who received an allogeneic stem cell transplant from a related donor, was CMV-positive, and had no GVHD. Among the T cells, some may be from the graft donor. Each CDR3 is given with its conserved first and last residue. D genes are given only for firm matches. Clone size is shown for a subset of rows, as once, few, many or a class of expanded clone.

v_call	d_call	clone_size	j_call	cdr3_nt	cdr3_aa
TRBV6-2/TRBV6-3	.	many	TRBJ1-5	TGTGCCAGCAGAACAGGGCTGTTGAGCAATCAGCCCCAGCATTTT	CASRTGLLSNQPQHF
TRBV6-5	TRBD1	many	TRBJ1-1	TGTGCCAGCCGGGACAGGGGAGGGCGAACTGAAGCTTTCTTT	CASRDRGGRTEAFF
TRBV27	TRBD2	many	TRBJ2-7	TGTGCCAGCAGTTCGACTAGCGGGGTCGCTGGTGTCGAGCAGTACTTC	CASSSTSGVAGVEQYF
TRBV12-3/TRBV12-4	.	many	TRBJ1-6	TGTGCCAGCAGAGTAGGACAATATAATTCACCCCTCCACTTT	CASRVGQYNSPLHF
TRBV4-3	TRBD2	.	TRBJ2-3	TGCGCCAGCAGCCAATATTTGGGGGGGGACCGCATGGCAGATACGCAGTATTTT	CASSQYLGGDRMADTQYF
TRBV4-1	.	many	TRBJ1-4	TGCGCCAGCAGCCAAGAAGGGGGAGGTGAAAAACTGTTTTTT	CASSQEGGGEKLFF
TRBV9	.	many	TRBJ2-3	TGTGCCAGCAGCCTATGGGGGGAAGATACGCAGTATTTT	CASSLWGEDTQYF
TRBV9	TRBD1	many	TRBJ2-7	TGTGCCAGCAGCATCAAACAGGGGACGGCATACGAGCAGTACTTC	CASSIKQGTAYEQYF
TRBV5-3	TRBD1	many	TRBJ2-3	TGTGCCAGAAACGCCGGGACAGGGGGGACAGATACGCAGTATTTT	CARNAGTGGTDTQYF
TRBV5-1	.	.	TRBJ2-5	TGCGCCAGCAGCCCCCGGGACTCGCGAGAGACCCAGTACTTC	CASSPRDSRETQYF
TRBV19	.	many	TRBJ2-7	TGTGCCACAGAGGGGCTTTTCTACGAGCAGTACTTC	CATEGLFYEQYF
TRBV5-4	.	many	TRBJ2-3	TGTGCCAGCAGCTTGGATGGCGGGGCGGCAAGCACAGATACGCAGTATTTT	CASSLDGGAASTDTQYF
TRBV28	TRBD1	many	TRBJ2-7	TGTGCCAGCAGTTTATTGGGACAGGTTGGAGAGCAGTACTTC	CASSLLGQVGEQYF
TRBV4-2	TRBD2	medium-sized	TRBJ2-2	TGTGCCAGCAGCCAAGATCTAGCGGGGGGCTCGAACACCGGGGAGCTGTTTTTT	CASSQDLAGGSNTGELFF
TRBV2	TRBD1	many	TRBJ1-2	TGTGCCAGCAGGGGACAGGGGGTAGAGGGCTACACCTTC	CASRGQGVEGYTF
TRBV11-1	.	many	TRBJ1-4	TGTGCCAGCAGCTTAACAGATGCAACTAATGAAAAACTGTTTTTT	CASSLTDATNEKLFF
TRBV28	.	many	TRBJ1-2	TGTGCCAGCAGAGACAGCCCTAACTATGGCTACACCTTC	CASRDSPNYGYTF
TRBV6-1	.	many	TRBJ2-4	TGTGCCAGCAGGACAGAACCAGCCAAAAACATTCAGTACTTC	CASRTEPAKNIQYF
TRBV7-8	TRBD2	many	TRBJ2-7	TGTGCCAGCAGCCTCACCAGCGGGGGGCCAAGGTACGAGCAGTACTTC	CASSLTSGGPRYEQYF
TRBV6-5	.	many	TRBJ2-2	TGTGCCAGCAGTCCAGGGTATGACACCGGGGAGCTGTTTTTT	CASSPGYDTGELFF
TRBV24-1	.	many	TRBJ1-5	TGTGCCACCAGTGATTTGTTCGTCCGTCGTAGCAATCAGCCCCAGCATTTT	CATSDLFVRRSNQPQHF
TRBV5-4	.	many	TRBJ2-6	TGTGCCAGCAGCTGGACAGCCTCTGGGGCCAACGTCCTGACTTTC	CASSWTASGANVLTF
TRBV5-1	.	many	TRBJ1-2	TGCGCCAGCAGCTTGGTTGGAGCAGTGACCGAGGGCGGCTACACCTTC	CASSLVGAVTEGGYTF
TRBV9	.	many	TRBJ2-7	TGTGCCAGCAGCGTAGTCCCGGGGGTGAGCTCCTACGAGCAGTACTTC	CASSVVPGVSSYEQYF
TRBV5-1	TRBD2	medium-sized	TRBJ2-1	TGCGCCAGCAGCGGAGGGACTACCCCTTCCTACAATGAGCAGTTCTTC	CASSGGTTPSYNEQFF
TRBV9	.	.	TRBJ2-3	TGTGCCAGCAGCGCCTGCCCACTAGGGTGGGTTGGCACAGATACGCAGTATTTT	CASSACPLGWVGTDTQYF
TRBV6-1	.	many	TRBJ1-4	TGTGCCTCCGCCCAAGACAGAAGAGAAAAACTGTTTTTT	CASAQDRREKLFF
TRBV7-9	TRBD2	many	TRBJ2-3	TGTGCCAGCAGCGGTTTAGCGGGGGGAATCACAGATACGCAGTATTTT	CASSGLAGGITDTQYF
TRBV7-8	TRBD1	many	TRBJ1-3	TGTGCCAGCAGCATTAATCCTCGGGACAGCTCTGGAAACACCATATATTTT	CASSINPRDSSGNTIYF